Listed below are T cell receptor beta chains from one sample, sequenced in a study of blood T cell repertoires in COVID-19. Sequenced by immunoSEQ multiplex PCR; TCRdb stores in-frame clones only, minus some. The table has just over 80,000 clones, roughly 82% seen once. Sequencing was carried out using peripheral blood. The receptors stem from an elderly woman with active or convalescent COVID-19. Each CDR3 is given with its conserved first and last residue. D genes are given only for firm matches. A clone size is listed for some rows: how often the clone was seen (once, few, many), or a class if it is expanded.

V: TRBV5-4; D: .; size: .; J: TRBJ1-4; CDR3: CASSLNLNEKLFF; DNA: TGTGCCAGCAGCCTAAATTTGAATGAAAAACTGTTTTTT
V: TRBV5-4; D: .; size: .; J: TRBJ1-1; CDR3: CASSLWGGQNTEAFF; DNA: TGTGCCAGCAGCTTGTGGGGGGGCCAGAACACTGAAGCTTTCTTT
V: TRBV6-5; D: .; size: .; J: TRBJ2-1; CDR3: CASSPRQDNEQFF; DNA: TGTGCCAGCAGTCCCAGACAGGACAATGAGCAGTTCTTC
V: TRBV7-9; D: .; size: .; J: TRBJ1-6; CDR3: CASAEQINSPLHF; DNA: TGTGCCAGCGCGGAACAAATTAATTCACCCCTCCACTTT
V: TRBV11-2; D: TRBD1; size: .; J: TRBJ2-3; CDR3: CASSLGIQGATDTQYF; DNA: TGTGCCAGCAGCTTGGGAATCCAGGGGGCCACAGATACGCAGTATTTT
V: TRBV6-2/TRBV6-3; D: .; size: .; J: TRBJ2-5; CDR3: CASSYTSVETQYF; DNA: TGTGCCAGCAGTTACACGAGCGTCGAGACCCAGTACTTC
V: TRBV15; D: .; size: .; J: TRBJ1-4; CDR3: CATSRDSSSNEKLFF; DNA: TGTGCCACCAGCAGAGATTCGAGTTCTAATGAAAAACTGTTTTTT
V: TRBV7-9; D: TRBD1; size: .; J: TRBJ2-3; CDR3: CASSLGTGISGTQYF; DNA: TGTGCCAGCAGCTTAGGGACAGGGATTTCTGGTACGCAGTATTTT
V: TRBV12-3/TRBV12-4; D: .; size: once; J: TRBJ1-2; CDR3: CASSGRRGYGYTF; DNA: TGTGCCAGCTCTGGGAGGAGGGGATATGGCTACACCTTC
V: TRBV15; D: TRBD1; size: few; J: TRBJ1-2; CDR3: CATSRADREGYTF; DNA: TGTGCCACCAGCAGAGCGGACAGGGAAGGCTACACCTTC
V: TRBV9; D: .; size: .; J: TRBJ2-7; CDR3: CASSVDLVGYEQYF; DNA: TGTGCCAGCAGCGTAGATTTAGTCGGCTACGAGCAGTACTTC
V: TRBV6-2/TRBV6-3; D: .; size: .; J: TRBJ2-7; CDR3: CASSLQGVSYEQYF; DNA: TGTGCCAGCAGTCTACAGGGCGTCTCCTACGAGCAGTACTTC
V: TRBV11-2; D: TRBD1; size: .; J: TRBJ1-1; CDR3: CASSRQGSTEAFF; DNA: TGTGCCAGCAGCCGACAGGGGAGTACTGAAGCTTTCTTT
V: TRBV7-8; D: TRBD1; size: .; J: TRBJ2-3; CDR3: CASSSRTGETDTQYF; DNA: TGTGCCAGCAGCTCGAGGACAGGGGAAACAGATACGCAGTATTTT
V: TRBV4-3; D: TRBD2; size: .; J: TRBJ2-2; CDR3: CASSQDQGLVAGELFF; DNA: TGCGCCAGCAGCCAAGATCAGGGACTAGTTGCCGGGGAGCTGTTTTTT
V: TRBV6-5; D: .; size: once; J: TRBJ1-2; CDR3: CASTRDFGDGYTF; DNA: TGTGCCAGCACCCGGGACTTCGGGGATGGCTACACCTTC
V: TRBV5-6; D: TRBD1; size: .; J: TRBJ2-1; CDR3: CASSLWGRGKNNEQFF; DNA: TGTGCCAGCAGCTTGTGGGGCAGGGGGAAAAACAATGAGCAGTTCTTC
V: TRBV30; D: .; size: .; J: TRBJ1-3; CDR3: CAWSGGLANTIYF; DNA: TGTGCCTGGAGTGGGGGACTGGCAAACACCATATATTTT
V: TRBV25-1; D: TRBD1; size: .; J: TRBJ1-2; CDR3: CASSDSGTVANGYTF; DNA: TGTGCCAGCAGTGACTCCGGGACAGTCGCGAATGGCTACACCTTC
V: TRBV6-6; D: TRBD1; size: few; J: TRBJ2-1; CDR3: CASSRNPGQLSSYNEQFF; DNA: TGTGCCAGCAGTCGAAACCCGGGACAGTTAAGCTCCTACAATGAGCAGTTCTTC
V: TRBV24-1; D: TRBD2; size: .; J: TRBJ2-2; CDR3: CATSGGTRDMRTSGGLGNTGELFF; DNA: TGTGCCACCAGTGGTGGCACCCGGGACATGCGGACTAGCGGGGGGCTGGGGAACACCGGGGAGCTGTTTTTT
V: TRBV5-4; D: .; size: .; J: TRBJ1-1; CDR3: CASSLEVGRVDTEAFF; DNA: TGTGCCAGCAGCTTGGAGGTGGGCAGGGTGGACACTGAAGCTTTCTTT
V: TRBV19; D: .; size: .; J: TRBJ2-7; CDR3: CASSMDVSGGHKYF; DNA: TGTGCCAGTAGTATGGACGTATCGGGGGGACATAAGTACTTC
V: TRBV7-8; D: .; size: many; J: TRBJ2-7; CDR3: CASSLETGIDEQYF; DNA: TGTGCCAGCAGCTTAGAAACGGGGATCGACGAGCAGTACTTC
V: TRBV6-2/TRBV6-3; D: TRBD1; size: once; J: TRBJ2-5; CDR3: CASSLGQGFQETQYF; DNA: TGTGCCAGCAGCTTGGGACAGGGTTTCCAAGAGACCCAGTACTTC
V: TRBV10-3; D: TRBD1; size: .; J: TRBJ2-2; CDR3: CAIQGQGDTGELFF; DNA: TGTGCCATACAAGGACAGGGAGACACCGGGGAGCTGTTTTTT
V: TRBV5-6; D: TRBD1; size: .; J: TRBJ1-5; CDR3: CASSLSQGANQPQHF; DNA: TGTGCCAGCAGCCTAAGCCAGGGGGCAAATCAGCCCCAGCATTTT
V: TRBV4-1; D: .; size: .; J: TRBJ1-1; CDR3: CASSMGARGGYGYGSNTEAFF; DNA: TGCGCCAGCAGCATGGGGGCAAGGGGCGGGTATGGCTATGGATCGAACACTGAAGCTTTCTTT
V: TRBV6-5; D: .; size: .; J: TRBJ1-2; CDR3: CASSYSSGESGYGYTF; DNA: TGTGCCAGCAGTTACTCGTCCGGCGAGTCGGGCTATGGCTACACCTTC
V: TRBV18; D: TRBD1; size: .; J: TRBJ1-4; CDR3: CASSPAWDSNEKLFF; DNA: TGTGCCAGCTCACCAGCATGGGACAGTAATGAAAAACTGTTTTTT
V: TRBV7-3; D: .; size: .; J: TRBJ2-5; CDR3: CASSRTSQETQYF; DNA: TGTGCCAGCAGCCGTACTAGCCAAGAGACCCAGTACTTC
V: TRBV6-1; D: .; size: .; J: TRBJ2-3; CDR3: CASSEGGGLDTQYF; DNA: TGTGCCAGCAGTGAAGGGGGAGGATTAGATACGCAGTATTTT
V: TRBV11-2; D: .; size: once; J: TRBJ1-1; CDR3: CASSRQPRLFAEAFF; DNA: TGTGCCAGCAGCCGACAACCCCGGTTATTTGCTGAAGCTTTCTTT
V: TRBV6-2/TRBV6-3; D: .; size: .; J: TRBJ2-7; CDR3: CASSYSGRERREQYF; DNA: TGTGCCAGCAGTTACAGTGGCAGGGAACGGCGGGAGCAGTACTTC
V: TRBV12-3/TRBV12-4; D: .; size: few; J: TRBJ2-7; CDR3: CASSTGQHEQYF; DNA: TGTGCCAGCAGCACCGGACAGCACGAGCAGTACTTC
V: TRBV4-3; D: .; size: few; J: TRBJ1-2; CDR3: CASSQGPRVIGYGYTF; DNA: TGCGCCAGCAGCCAAGGACCCAGGGTGATTGGGTATGGCTACACCTTC
V: TRBV21-1; D: .; size: .; J: TRBJ2-1; CDR3: CASSRTGLNNEQFF; DNA: TGTGCCAGCAGTAGGACAGGGCTGAACAATGAGCAGTTCTTC
V: TRBV7-8; D: .; size: .; J: TRBJ1-6; CDR3: CASSLSGVNSPLHF; DNA: TGTGCCAGCAGCTTGTCAGGGGTAAATTCACCCCTCCACTTT
V: TRBV11-2; D: TRBD2; size: .; J: TRBJ2-3; CDR3: CASSFGGGPVSSDTQYF; DNA: TGTGCCAGCAGCTTCGGGGGGGGGCCGGTCAGCTCAGATACGCAGTATTTT
V: TRBV28; D: TRBD2; size: .; J: TRBJ2-3; CDR3: CASSSSGLAVSEDTQYF; DNA: TGTGCCAGCAGTTCCTCGGGACTAGCGGTATCTGAGGATACGCAGTATTTT
V: TRBV7-9; D: TRBD1; size: medium-sized; J: TRBJ2-1; CDR3: CASRRTGVRDNEQFF; DNA: TGTGCCAGCAGGAGGACAGGGGTTCGGGACAATGAGCAGTTCTTC
V: TRBV2; D: TRBD2; size: .; J: TRBJ2-7; CDR3: CASSPAGGGHFGGEQYF; DNA: TGTGCCAGCAGTCCTGCGGGCGGGGGGCACTTCGGAGGGGAGCAGTACTTC
V: TRBV7-3; D: TRBD2; size: .; J: TRBJ2-2; CDR3: CASSPISGGAVTGELFF; DNA: TGTGCCAGCAGCCCCATTAGCGGGGGGGCTGTCACCGGGGAGCTGTTTTTT